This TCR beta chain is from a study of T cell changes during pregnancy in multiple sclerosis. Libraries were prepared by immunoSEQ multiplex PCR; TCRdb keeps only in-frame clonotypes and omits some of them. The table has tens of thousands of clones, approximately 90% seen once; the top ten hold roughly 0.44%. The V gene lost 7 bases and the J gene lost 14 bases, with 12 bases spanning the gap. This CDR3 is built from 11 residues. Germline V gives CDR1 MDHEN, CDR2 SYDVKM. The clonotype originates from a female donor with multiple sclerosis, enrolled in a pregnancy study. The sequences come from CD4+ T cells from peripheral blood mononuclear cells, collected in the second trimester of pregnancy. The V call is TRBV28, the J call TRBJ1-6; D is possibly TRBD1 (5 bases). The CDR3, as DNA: TGTGCCAGCATGAAGGGGCGGACCCTCCACTTT. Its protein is CASMKGRTLHF.